This TCR beta chain came from a study of blood T cell repertoires in COVID-19. Study summary: Sources were T cells, B-cell-depleted T cells, or PBMCs; the material itself was cDNA or gDNA.

Trimming removed 0 bases at V and 6 bases at J, with 17 bases between. The CDR3 extends over 16 amino acids. Germline-derived CDR1 and CDR2 are LNHNV and YYDKDF (reference sequence). Produced via immunoSEQ multiplex PCR; TCRdb's table is partial and in-frame only. The sample lists roughly 86,000 clones; approximately 86% were seen once. The sample was peripheral blood. The clonotype comes from a man in his forties or fifties with acute or convalescent COVID-19. J is TRBJ1-2 and V is TRBV15, with D perhaps TRBD1 (5 bases). The DNA for the CDR3 is TGTGCCACCAGCAGAGACGGGGGGGAATCTTGGGATGGCTACACCTTC. Protein product: CATSRDGGESWDGYTF.